Given below is one T cell receptor (beta chain) in context. The sample belongs to a study of blood T cell repertoires in COVID-19. As for the study in general: Collection of acute and convalescent COVID-19 samples took place in the United States, Italy and Spain. The analysed material was cDNA or gDNA that came from T cells, B-cell-depleted T cells, or PBMCs.

Generated by immunoSEQ multiplex PCR, the TCRdb table keeps only in-frame clones and is missing some. In the table there are about 190,000 clones, around 85% of which are singletons. The V segment lost 5 bases and the J segment 7 bases; nucleotides outside the gene matches: 5. The CDR3 is made up of 13 amino acids. Per the germline V gene, CDR1 is GTSNPN and CDR2 is SVGIG (reference sequence). Sequenced: peripheral blood. This rearrangement joins TRBV30 to TRBJ1-6; TRBD1 matches 7 bases. This sequence originates from a woman in her 50s with acute or convalescent COVID-19. Here the CDR3 reads CAWGGQTNSPLHF. The CDR3 DNA is TGTGCCTGGGGGGGACAGACGAATTCACCCCTCCACTTT.